The clone carrying this TCR beta chain was detected a few times. Antigen specificity is unknown. A minimum of 7 million PBMCs was isolated per sample. Per sample, no less than 5.5 micrograms of total RNA were extracted. This entry belongs to a study of blood T cells in healthy people across ages. General observations from the study: Versus aged donors, long-lived donors had higher diversity and more naive CD4+ cells.

The CDR3 has 16 residues. The germline V gene has CDR1 MGHRA and CDR2 YSYEKL. V lost 7 bases to trimming and J lost 5 bases, with 20 bases between them. Together with a sample-barcoded 5' primer, a J-beta primer mix was included in a second PCR lasting about 6 to 11 cycles. All samples gave at least 2.5 million CDR3-containing paired-end reads. One entry per CDR3 protein, called by TCRdb with MiXCR from the 5' RACE reads. The table shows 1,800,000 or so distinct CDR3 sequences, with 35% to 50% occurring only once. The sequence derives from a human donor in good health. Sequenced sample: blood. The rearrangement uses TRBV4-1 and TRBJ1-4; tentatively, D is TRBD1 (6 bases). This CDR3 reads CASNHRDKGSNEKLFF. The DNA for the CDR3 is TGCGCCAGCAACCACCGGGACAAAGGTTCAAATGAAAAACTGTTTTTT.